This T cell receptor (beta chain) was identified in a study of shared clonotypes between healthy human individuals (TCRdb year 2020). Concerning the study at large: A couple of women and three men aged 18 to 49 years were included in the cohort. Different laboratories and diverse techniques were used to prepare libraries and sequence TCR repertoires, to increase sequencing depth and limit assay-specific biases. The study deeply sequenced blood TCR repertoires of five healthy adults to estimate repertoire size and the extent of clonotype sharing between individuals. For each donor, CD4 naive and CD4 memory were each run on three plates, CD8 naive on two plates, and CD8 memory on one plate. Per donor, leukapheresis produced somewhere between about 0.94 and 9.5 billion PBMCs.

Including cysteine and phenylalanine, the CDR3 has 15 amino acids. Just the 45-base CDR3 DNA is kept, in frame starting at base 1. A distance of 8 bases separates the germline ends of V and J, which lose 3 bases and 0 bases respectively. CDR1 and CDR2 (SEHNR, FQNEAQ) derive from the germline V gene (reference sequence). In the case of this clone: There is no known antigen for this receptor. Per-base quality was not reported, and no clone a single base away is much larger than it.

Using the deep immunoSEQ assay, multiplex PCR amplified TCR CDR3 regions from genomic DNA. Genomic DNA extracted from each cell subset was distributed evenly over all wells of several immunoSEQ 96-well plates, and each plate served as one replicate. For sorted subsets, each replicate PCR was loaded with 200 ng genomic DNA, equivalent to 32,000 or so T cell genomes. Purified libraries were quantified with a Qubit 3.0 fluorometer, sized on a Bioanalyzer 2100, and re-quantified with the KAPA Library Quantification kit. Each immunoSEQ 96-well plate was sequenced on its own single-read 150-cycle Illumina NextSeq 550 flow cell. The study's own analysis went as follows. Because the immunoSEQ output held only junctional sequences and lacked quality scores, the filtering could not match the filtering applied to full-length reads. Sequences were annotated with PyIR, a Python wrapper for IgBLAST v1.9, using IMGT germline references to assign V/J genes and CDR3. Reads with weak V/J assignments (E-value above 1e-6), missing CDR3, stop codons, out-of-frame junctions, or ambiguous translated residues were removed. V3J clonotypes were defined by identical inferred V gene, J gene, and CDR3 amino acid sequence. Percentage overlap between repertoires was calculated by dividing the number of shared unique clonotypes by the size of the smaller repertoire. Richness of each repertoire was evaluated using RTK rarefaction, the Chao1 estimator, and Recon v2.1 estimates of unobserved clonotypes. Generation probabilities for all TCRbeta clonotypes obtained by the gDNA method from four donors were computed using OLGA. Not all clones reach the TCRdb copy of this immuneACCESS table, which keeps in-frame sequences only. Checked studies attribute under half of the gap to unresolved V genes and leave the rest unexplained. Clonal size and the V and J genes are those of that table, whereas D and trimming came from the DNA. Within this sample are roughly 1.5 million clones, with under 99% of them counted one time only. The ten largest make up around 0.47% of the sample.

The donors were healthy, HIV-negative adults with no recently reported acute infections or vaccinations. Every donor was a Caucasian adult residing in Nashville, Tennessee, USA. CD4+ T cells were enriched by magnetic negative selection, after which naive cells were positively selected on CD45RA and the negative fraction was taken as the memory subset. Blood was collected by leukapheresis, and PBMCs were isolated by Ficoll-Histopaque density gradient centrifugation and then cryopreserved in liquid nitrogen vapor phase. Analytical flow cytometry was used to check the purity and quantity of each magnetically sorted T cell population. Genomic DNA was isolated from each sorted fraction and quantified by UV absorbance on a Nanodrop 2000c. The paper's findings and limits, for the study overall: Incomplete sequencing was indicated by rarefaction of sorted-subset datasets, despite the large sequencing depth. Pairwise subsampling led to the expectation that sequencing depth would affect the degree of clonotype sharing among donors. The genetic and exposure-history diversity represented was limited by the small number of donors. Sharing across a few donors was observed for about 5% of naive CD4, over 3% of naive CD8, 2.3% of memory CD4, and less than 0.45% of memory CD8 clonotypes. Estimated clonotype richness was generally larger for naive than for memory subsets. Sampling was restricted to blood, and TCR repertoires in tissue are likely to differ from TCR repertoires in blood. Compared with non-shared clonotypes, the clonotypes found in all four sorted-subset donors had higher generation probabilities.

The sequence derives from a man aged 25 to 40 in good health. This chain is built from TRBV7-9 and TRBJ1-4, with no D gene named confidently. Sequencing was done on a sample of naive CD4+ T cells sorted from blood. Taken with the paper, the label for cell subset or site translates to: CD45RA+ positively selected. The bases are TGTGCCAGCAGCTTCAGACCTGCAACTAATGAAAAACTGTTTTTT. Its protein product is CASSFRPATNEKLFF. The entire variable domain, with the stretches around the CDR3 drawn from the reference TRBV7-9 and TRBJ1-4 proteins, is DTGVSQNPRHKITKRGQNVTFRCDPISEHNRLYWYRQTLGQGPEFLTYFQNEAQLEKSRLLSDRFSAERPKGSFSTLEIQRTEQGDSAMYLCASSFRPATNEKLFFGSGTQLSVL.